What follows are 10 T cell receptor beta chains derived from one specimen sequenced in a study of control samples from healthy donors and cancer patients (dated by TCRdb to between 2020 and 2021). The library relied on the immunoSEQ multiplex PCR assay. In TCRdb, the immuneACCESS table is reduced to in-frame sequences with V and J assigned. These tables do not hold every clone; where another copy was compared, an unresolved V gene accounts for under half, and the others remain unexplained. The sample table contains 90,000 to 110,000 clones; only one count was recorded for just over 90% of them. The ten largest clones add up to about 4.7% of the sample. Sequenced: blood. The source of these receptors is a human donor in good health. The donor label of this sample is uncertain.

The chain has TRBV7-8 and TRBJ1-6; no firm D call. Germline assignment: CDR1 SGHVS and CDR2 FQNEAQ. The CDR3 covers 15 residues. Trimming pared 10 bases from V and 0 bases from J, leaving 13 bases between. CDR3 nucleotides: TGTGCCACCACTTTGCGTAGCTCCTATAATTCACCCCTCCACTTT. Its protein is CATTLRSSYNSPLHF.

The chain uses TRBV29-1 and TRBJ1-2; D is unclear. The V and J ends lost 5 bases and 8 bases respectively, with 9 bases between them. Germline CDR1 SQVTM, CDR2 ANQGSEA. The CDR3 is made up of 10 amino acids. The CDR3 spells CSVHLNGYTF. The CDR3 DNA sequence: TGCAGCGTTCACCTTAACGGCTACACCTTC.

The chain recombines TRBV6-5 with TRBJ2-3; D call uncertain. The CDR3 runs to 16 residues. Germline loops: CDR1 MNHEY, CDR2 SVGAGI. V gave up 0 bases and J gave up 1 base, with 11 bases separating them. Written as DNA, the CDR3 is TGTGCCAGCAGTTACTCGATTGTGGGCGGCACAGATACGCAGTATTTT. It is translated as CASSYSIVGGTDTQYF.

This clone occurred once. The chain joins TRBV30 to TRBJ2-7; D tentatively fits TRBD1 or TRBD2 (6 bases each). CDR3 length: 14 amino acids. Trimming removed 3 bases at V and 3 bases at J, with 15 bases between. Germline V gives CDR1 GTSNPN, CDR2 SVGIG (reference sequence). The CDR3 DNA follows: TGTGCCTGGAGCGCTACGGGGGCAGTCTACGAGCAGTACTTC. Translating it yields CAWSATGAVYEQYF. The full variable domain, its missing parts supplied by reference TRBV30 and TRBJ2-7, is SQTIHQWPATLVQPVGSPLSLECTVEGTSNPNLYWYRQAAGRGLQLLFYSVGIGQISSEVPQNLSASRPQDRQFILSSKKLLLSDSGFYLCAWSATGAVYEQYFGPGTRLTVT.

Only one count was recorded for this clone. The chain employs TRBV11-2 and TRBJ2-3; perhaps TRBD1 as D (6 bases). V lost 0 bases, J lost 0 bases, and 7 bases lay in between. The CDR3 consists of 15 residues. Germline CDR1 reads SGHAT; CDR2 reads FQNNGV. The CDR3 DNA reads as TGTGCCAGCAGCTTAGAGGGGGCCAGCACAGATACGCAGTATTTT. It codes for CASSLEGASTDTQYF.

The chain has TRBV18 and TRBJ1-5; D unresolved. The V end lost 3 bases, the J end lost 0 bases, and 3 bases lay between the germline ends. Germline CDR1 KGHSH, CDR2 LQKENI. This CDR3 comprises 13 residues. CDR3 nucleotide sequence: TGTGCCAGCTCACCCAGTAGCAATCAGCCCCAGCATTTT. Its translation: CASSPSSNQPQHF.

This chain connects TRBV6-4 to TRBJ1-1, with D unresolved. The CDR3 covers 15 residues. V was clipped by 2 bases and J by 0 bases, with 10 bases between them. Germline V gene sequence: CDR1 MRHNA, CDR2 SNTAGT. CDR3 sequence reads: CASSDGQLMNTEAFF. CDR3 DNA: TGTGCCAGCAGTGACGGTCAGCTCATGAACACTGAAGCTTTCTTT.

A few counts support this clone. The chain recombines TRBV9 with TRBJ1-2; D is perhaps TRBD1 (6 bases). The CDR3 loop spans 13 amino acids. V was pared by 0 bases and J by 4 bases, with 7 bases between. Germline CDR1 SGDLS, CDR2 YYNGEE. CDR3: CASSVETGYGYTF. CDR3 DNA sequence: TGTGCCAGCAGCGTAGAGACAGGCTATGGCTACACCTTC.

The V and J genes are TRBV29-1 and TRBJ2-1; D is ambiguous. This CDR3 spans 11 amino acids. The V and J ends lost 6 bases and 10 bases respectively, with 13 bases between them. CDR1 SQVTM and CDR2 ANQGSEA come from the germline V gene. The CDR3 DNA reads TGCAGCGTCCCTTTGGTAGGAGAGCAGTTCTTC. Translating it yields CSVPLVGEQFF.

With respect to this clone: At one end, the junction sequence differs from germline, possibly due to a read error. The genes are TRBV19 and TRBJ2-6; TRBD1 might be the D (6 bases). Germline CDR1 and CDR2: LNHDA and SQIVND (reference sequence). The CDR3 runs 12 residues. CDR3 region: CASSQADRNGAF. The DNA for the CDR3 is TGTGCCAGTAGCCAAGCAGACAGGAACGGTGCTTTC.